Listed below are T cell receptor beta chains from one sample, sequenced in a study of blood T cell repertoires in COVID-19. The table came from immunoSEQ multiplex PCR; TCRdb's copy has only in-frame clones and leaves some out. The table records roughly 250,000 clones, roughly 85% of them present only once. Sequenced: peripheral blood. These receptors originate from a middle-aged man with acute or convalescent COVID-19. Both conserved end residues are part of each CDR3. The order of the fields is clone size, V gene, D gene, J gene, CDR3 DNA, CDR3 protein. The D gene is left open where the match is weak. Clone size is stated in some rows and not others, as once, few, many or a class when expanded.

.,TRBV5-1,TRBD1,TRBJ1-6,TGCGCCAGCAAAATCGACAGGGGAGCTTCACCCCTCCACTTT,CASKIDRGASPLHF
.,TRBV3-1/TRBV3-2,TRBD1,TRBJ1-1,TGTGCCAGCAGCCAAACCCAGGGGGAGGCTTTCTTT,CASSQTQGEAFF
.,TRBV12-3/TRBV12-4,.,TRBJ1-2,TGTGCCAGCAGTACCTCGGGGGGCTATGGCTACACCTTC,CASSTSGGYGYTF
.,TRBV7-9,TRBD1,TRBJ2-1,TGTGCCAGCACCCCCAACTACCGGGACAGGGGGAGAGGCGAGCAGTTCTTC,CASTPNYRDRGRGEQFF
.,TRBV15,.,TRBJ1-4,TGTGCCACCAGCAGAGATCAGGCAACTAATGAAAAACTGTTTTTT,CATSRDQATNEKLFF
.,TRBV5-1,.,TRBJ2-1,TGCGCCAGCAGCTTGGTAGCCCGGGACTTCTCCAATGAGCAGTTCTTC,CASSLVARDFSNEQFF
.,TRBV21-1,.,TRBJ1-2,TGTGCCAGCAGCCAAAAAAGAGCCGCTAATACCTTC,CASSQKRAANTF
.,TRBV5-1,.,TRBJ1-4,TGCGCCAGCAGCTTGGCGGGGGCAACTAATGAAAAACTGTTTTTT,CASSLAGATNEKLFF
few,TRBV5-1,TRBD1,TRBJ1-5,TGCGCCAGCAGCTCGGGACAGGGAGGTGATCAGCCCCAGCATTTT,CASSSGQGGDQPQHF
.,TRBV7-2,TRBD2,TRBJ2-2,TGTGCCAGCAGCCCCGTCCCAGCGGGGGGTCCGAACACCGGGGAGCTGTTTTTT,CASSPVPAGGPNTGELFF
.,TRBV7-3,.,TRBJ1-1,TGTGCCAGCAGCCCCCCGGGGGGCACTGAAGCTTTCTTT,CASSPPGGTEAFF
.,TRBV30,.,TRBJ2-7,TGTGCCTGGATACGGGGCTACGAGCAGTACTTC,CAWIRGYEQYF
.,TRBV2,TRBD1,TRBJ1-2,TGTGCCAGCAGTGAAGCGCTTCGGGACAGGGCAGGCGGCTACACCTTC,CASSEALRDRAGGYTF